This T cell receptor beta chain emerged from a study of identical twins. Template switching added a universal primer binding site, and final cDNA carried unique molecular identifiers. TCRdb independently ran MiXCR on the 5' RACE reads; one entry per CDR3 protein. Found here are just over 500,000 distinct CDR3 sequences, about 20% of them singletons; the top ten hold 0.75% to 0.95%. This CDR3 is 15 amino acids long. From germline, CDR1 is SGHRS and CDR2 YFSETQ. Germline trimming cut 4 bases from V and 4 bases from J; bases unmatched to any gene: 5. This sample was shared with a second study, whose subject was T cells expressing NK-cell markers. In that study: Several experiments confined sorting to alpha-beta TCR T cells with an anti-gamma-delta TCR antibody. For about 6 donors, the dominant NKG2C+ clonotypes made up roughly 1.0-8% of their CD8+ T cells.

Material for sequencing was CD4+ T cells sorted from blood. The clonotype comes from a woman younger than 35 in good health. V and J are TRBV5-1 and TRBJ2-1; 10 bases align to TRBD2. CDR3 coding DNA: TGCGCCAGCAGCCCGACTAGCGGGCCGTACAATGAGCAGTTCTTC. Its translation is CASSPTSGPYNEQFF.